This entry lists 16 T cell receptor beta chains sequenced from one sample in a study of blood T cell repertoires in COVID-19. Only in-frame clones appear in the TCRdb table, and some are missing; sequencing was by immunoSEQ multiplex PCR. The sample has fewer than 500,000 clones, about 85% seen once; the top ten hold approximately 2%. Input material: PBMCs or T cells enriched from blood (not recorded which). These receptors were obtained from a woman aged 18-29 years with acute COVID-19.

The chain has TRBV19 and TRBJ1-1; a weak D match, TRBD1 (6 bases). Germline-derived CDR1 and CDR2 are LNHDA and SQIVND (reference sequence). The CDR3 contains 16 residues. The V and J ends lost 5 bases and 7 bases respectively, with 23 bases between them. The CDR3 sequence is CASSRILGGGQLEAFF. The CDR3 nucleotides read TGTGCCAGTAGTCGCATCCTGGGGGGGGGCCAGCTTGAAGCTTTCTTT. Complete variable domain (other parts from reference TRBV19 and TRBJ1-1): DGGITQSPKYLFRKEGQNVTLSCEQNLNHDAMYWYRQDPGQGLRLIYYSQIVNDFQKGDIAEGYSVSREKKESFPLTVTSAQKNPTAFYLCASSRILGGGQLEAFFGQGTRLTVV.

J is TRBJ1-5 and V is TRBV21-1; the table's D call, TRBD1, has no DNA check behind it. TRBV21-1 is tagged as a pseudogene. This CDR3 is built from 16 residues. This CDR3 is CASSKEDRGARQPQHF. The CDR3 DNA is TGTGCCAGCAGCAAAGAAGACAGGGGCGCTCGACAGCCCCAGCATTTT.

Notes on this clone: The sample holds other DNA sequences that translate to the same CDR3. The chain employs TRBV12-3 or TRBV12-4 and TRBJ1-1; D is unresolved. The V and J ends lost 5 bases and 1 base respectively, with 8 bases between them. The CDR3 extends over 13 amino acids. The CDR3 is CASSLRGNTEAFF. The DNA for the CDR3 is TGTGCCAGCAGTCTGCGGGGGAACACTGAAGCTTTCTTT.

This CDR3 reads CASSYLGGSSYEQYF. The CDR3 DNA follows: TGTGCCAGCAGCTACTTGGGGGGGAGCTCCTACGAGCAGTACTTC. The V call is TRBV7-9, the J call TRBJ2-7; 7 nucleotides match TRBD2. This CDR3 region has 15 residues. V lost 4 bases and J lost 0; bases outside the gene matches: 6. Germline values: CDR1 SEHNR, CDR2 FQNEAQ (reference sequence).

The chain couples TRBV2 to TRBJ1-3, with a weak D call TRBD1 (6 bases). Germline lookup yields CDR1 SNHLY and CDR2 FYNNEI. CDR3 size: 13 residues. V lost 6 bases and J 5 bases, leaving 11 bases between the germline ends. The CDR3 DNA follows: TGTGCCAGCAGGACGGGACACAGAAACACCATATATTTT. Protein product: CASRTGHRNTIYF.

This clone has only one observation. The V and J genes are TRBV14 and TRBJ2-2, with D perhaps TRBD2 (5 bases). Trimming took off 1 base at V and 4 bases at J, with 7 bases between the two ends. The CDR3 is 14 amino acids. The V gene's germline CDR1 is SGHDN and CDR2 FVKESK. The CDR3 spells CASSQASGTGELFF. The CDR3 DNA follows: TGTGCCAGCAGCCAAGCCAGCGGCACCGGGGAGCTGTTTTTT.

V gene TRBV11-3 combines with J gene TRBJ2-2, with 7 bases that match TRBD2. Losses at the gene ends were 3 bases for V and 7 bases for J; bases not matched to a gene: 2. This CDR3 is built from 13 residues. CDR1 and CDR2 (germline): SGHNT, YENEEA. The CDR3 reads CASSFPGGGELFF. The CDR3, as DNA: TGTGCCAGCAGCTTCCCGGGGGGCGGGGAGCTGTTTTTT. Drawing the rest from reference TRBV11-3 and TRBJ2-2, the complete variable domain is EAGVVQSPRYKIIEKKQPVAFWCNPISGHNTLYWYLQNLGQGPELLIRYENEEAVDDSQLPKDRFSAERLKGVDSTLKIQPAELGDSAVYLCASSFPGGGELFFGEGSRLTVL.

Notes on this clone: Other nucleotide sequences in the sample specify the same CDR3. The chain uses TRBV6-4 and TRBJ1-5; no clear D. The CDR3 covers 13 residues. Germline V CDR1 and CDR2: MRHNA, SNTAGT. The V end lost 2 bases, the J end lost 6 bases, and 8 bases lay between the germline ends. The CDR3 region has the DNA TGTGCCAGCAGTGACGAGGGAGGTCAGCCCCAGCATTTT. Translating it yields CASSDEGGQPQHF.

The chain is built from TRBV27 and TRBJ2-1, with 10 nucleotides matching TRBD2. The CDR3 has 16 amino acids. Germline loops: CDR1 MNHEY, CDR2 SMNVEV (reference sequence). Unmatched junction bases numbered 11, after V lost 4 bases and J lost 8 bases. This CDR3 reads CASSSLRASGSDEQFF. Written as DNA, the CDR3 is TGTGCCAGCAGTTCCCTCCGGGCTAGCGGGAGCGATGAGCAGTTCTTC.

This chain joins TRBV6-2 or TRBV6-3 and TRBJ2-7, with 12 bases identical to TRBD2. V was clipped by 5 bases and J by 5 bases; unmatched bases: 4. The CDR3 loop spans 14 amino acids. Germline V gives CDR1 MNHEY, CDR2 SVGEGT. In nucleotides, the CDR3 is TGTGCCAGCAGTCTACTAGCGGGAGGTGACGAGCAGTACTTC. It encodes CASSLLAGGDEQYF.

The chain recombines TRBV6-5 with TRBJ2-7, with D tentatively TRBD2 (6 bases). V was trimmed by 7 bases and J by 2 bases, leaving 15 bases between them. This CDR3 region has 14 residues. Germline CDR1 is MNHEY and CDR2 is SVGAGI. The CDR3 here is CASNPGSYAYEQYF. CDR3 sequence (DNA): TGTGCCAGCAACCCCGGGAGTTACGCCTACGAGCAGTACTTC.

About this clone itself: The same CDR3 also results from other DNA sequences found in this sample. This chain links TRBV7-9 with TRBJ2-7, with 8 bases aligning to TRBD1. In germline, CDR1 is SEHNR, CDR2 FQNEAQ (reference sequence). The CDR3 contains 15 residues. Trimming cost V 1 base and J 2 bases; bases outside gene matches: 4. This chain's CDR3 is CASSLEGQGAYEQYF. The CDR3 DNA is TGTGCCAGCAGCTTAGAAGGACAGGGAGCCTACGAGCAGTACTTC.

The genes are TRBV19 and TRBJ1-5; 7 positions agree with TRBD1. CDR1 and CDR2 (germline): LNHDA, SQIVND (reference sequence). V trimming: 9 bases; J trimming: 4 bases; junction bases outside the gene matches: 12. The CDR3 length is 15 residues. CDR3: CASLNGAGGNQPQHF. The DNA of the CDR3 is TGTGCCAGCCTTAACGGGGCAGGGGGAAATCAGCCCCAGCATTTT.

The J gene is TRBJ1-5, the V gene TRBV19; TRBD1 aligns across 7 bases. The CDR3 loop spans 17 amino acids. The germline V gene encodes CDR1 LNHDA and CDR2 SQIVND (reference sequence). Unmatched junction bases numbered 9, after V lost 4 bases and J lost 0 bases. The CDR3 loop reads CASSTRRGRHSNQPQHF. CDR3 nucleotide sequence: TGTGCCAGTAGTACAAGAAGGGGGCGGCATAGCAATCAGCCCCAGCATTTT.

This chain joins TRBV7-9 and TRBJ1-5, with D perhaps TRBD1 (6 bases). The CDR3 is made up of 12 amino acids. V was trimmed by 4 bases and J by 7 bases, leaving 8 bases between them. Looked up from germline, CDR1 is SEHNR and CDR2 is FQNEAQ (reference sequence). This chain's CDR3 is CASSYRVQPQHF. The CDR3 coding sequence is TGTGCCAGCAGCTACAGGGTCCAGCCCCAGCATTTT. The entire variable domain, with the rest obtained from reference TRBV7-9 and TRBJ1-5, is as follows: DTGVSQNPRHKITKRGQNVTFRCDPISEHNRLYWYRQTLGQGPEFLTYFQNEAQLEKSRLLSDRFSAERPKGSFSTLEIQRTEQGDSAMYLCASSYRVQPQHFGDGTRLSIL.

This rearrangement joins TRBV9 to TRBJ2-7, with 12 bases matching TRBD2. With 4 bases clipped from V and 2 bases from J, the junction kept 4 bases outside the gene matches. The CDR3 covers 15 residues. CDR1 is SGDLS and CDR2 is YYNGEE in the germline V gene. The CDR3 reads CASSPLAGGPYEQYF. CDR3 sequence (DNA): TGTGCCAGCAGCCCACTAGCGGGGGGTCCCTACGAGCAGTACTTC.